The 30 T cell receptor beta chains below were found in one sample sequenced in a study of post-analysis software for immune sequencing data (dated by TCRdb to between 2015 and 2016). The method was PCR. TCRdb shows the sequencer as Illumina HiSeq 2500. To reduce PCR and sequencing biases, unique molecular identifiers were incorporated into the TCR beta cDNA libraries. Using fastp at Q25 and MiXCR, TCRdb reprocessed the public reads and kept productive beta chains. Each CDR3 protein appears once, grouped with its most common genes and DNA. A total of approximately 570,000 distinct CDR3 sequences appear in this sample, 44% of them only once. In total, the top ten clones hold under 2% of the sample. Their specific antigens are unknown. Paper-wide results and their limitations: Several TRBV segments, including TRBV5-6, TRBV5-1 and TRBV20-1, were significantly more frequent in patients than controls.

Sample: blood. These receptor sequences come from a girl aged 10-17 years with multiple sclerosis.

The chain joins TRBV7-8 to TRBJ2-1; 10 bases match TRBD2. The CDR3 totals 15 residues. V dropped 6 bases and J dropped 7; count of bases not matched to a gene: 9. Germline lookup yields CDR1 SGHVS and CDR2 FQNEAQ. CDR3 sequence reads: CASRATSGIGNEQFF. The CDR3 coding sequence is TGTGCCAGCAGGGCTACTAGCGGGATCGGAAATGAGCAGTTCTTC.

The rearrangement uses TRBV5-1 and TRBJ2-7, with 7 bases aligning to TRBD1. Germline V gene lookup returns CDR1 SGHRS and CDR2 YFSETQ. V was pared by 2 bases and J by 6 bases, with 8 bases of the junction left unmatched. CDR3 length equals 14 residues. The CDR3 region is CASSFSQGVGEQYF. The CDR3 coding sequence is TGCGCCAGCAGCTTCAGCCAGGGGGTCGGCGAGCAGTACTTC. Full variable domain (outside the CDR3, taken from reference TRBV5-1 and TRBJ2-7): KAGVTQTPRYLIKTRGQQVTLSCSPISGHRSVSWYQQTPGQGLQFLFEYFSETQRNKGNFPGRFSGRQFSNSRSEMNVSTLELGDSALYLCASSFSQGVGEQYFGPGTRLTVT.

The chain joins TRBV9 to TRBJ2-3, with TRBD1 identical over 9 bases. The CDR3 length is 16 residues. Germline lookup yields CDR1 SGDLS and CDR2 YYNGEE. V dropped 2 bases and J dropped 1; count of bases not matched to a gene: 5. The CDR3 nucleotides are TGTGCCAGCAGCGTTCCGACAGGGGGAGGCACAGATACGCAGTATTTT. Its translation is CASSVPTGGGTDTQYF. The whole variable domain, remainder taken from reference TRBV9 and TRBJ2-3, is DSGVTQTPKHLITATGQRVTLRCSPRSGDLSVYWYQQSLDQGLQFLIQYYNGEERAKGNILERFSAQQFPDLHSELNLSSLELGDSALYFCASSVPTGGGTDTQYFGPGTRLTVL.

This clonotype was seen only a few times. The V and J genes are TRBV5-1 and TRBJ2-5; unclear D gene. V lost 0 bases and J 0 bases, leaving 9 bases between the germline ends. This CDR3 comprises 15 residues. CDR1 is SGHRS, CDR2 YFSETQ, per germline. CDR3 sequence (DNA): TGCGCCAGCAGCTTGGAGCACGGTGACCAAGAGACCCAGTACTTC. This encodes CASSLEHGDQETQYF. Full variable domain (remainder filled in from reference TRBV5-1 and TRBJ2-5): KAGVTQTPRYLIKTRGQQVTLSCSPISGHRSVSWYQQTPGQGLQFLFEYFSETQRNKGNFPGRFSGRQFSNSRSEMNVSTLELGDSALYLCASSLEHGDQETQYFGPGTRLLVL.

This clonotype was found a few times. The chain is built from TRBV12-3 or TRBV12-4 and TRBJ2-1; TRBD2 agrees at 11 bases. CDR3 length: 15 amino acids. The J segment lost 7 bases and the V segment lost 7 bases, leaving 9 bases of the junction unmatched. DNA for the CDR3: TGTGCCAGCACCCTGACTAGCGGGATTGTGAATGAGCAGTTCTTC. This gives the protein CASTLTSGIVNEQFF.

This clonotype has more than one count but fewer than ten. CDR3 residues: CASRLLGQGPDTQYF. The DNA of the CDR3 is TGTGCCAGCAGATTACTGGGACAGGGGCCAGATACGCAGTATTTT. This chain uses TRBV6-5 with TRBJ2-3; 10 positions agree with TRBD1. The CDR3 runs 15 residues. Unmatched junction bases numbered 7, after V lost 6 bases and J lost 4 bases. Germline loops: CDR1 MNHEY, CDR2 SVGAGI.

The chain couples TRBV12-3 or TRBV12-4 to TRBJ1-5, with a weak D call TRBD1 (5 bases). This CDR3 region has 15 residues. With 3 bases removed from V and 6 bases from J, the gap between germline ends came to 15 bases. The CDR3: CASSLGVHVSQPQHF. The CDR3 nucleotides are TGTGCCAGCAGTTTGGGGGTGCACGTAAGTCAGCCCCAGCATTTT.

This clonotype was observed a few times. V usage is TRBV7-9 and J usage is TRBJ2-3; D is perhaps TRBD2 (6 bases). The CDR3 extends over 15 amino acids. V lost 3 bases to trimming and J lost 2 bases, with 12 bases between them. Germline V gene sequence: CDR1 SEHNR, CDR2 FQNEAQ (reference sequence). In DNA, the CDR3 is TGTGCCAGCAGCTTTTCAATAGCGGACACAGATACGCAGTATTTT. It codes for CASSFSIADTDTQYF.

The CDR3 sequence: CASSLHVGTQYF. The CDR3 DNA reads TGTGCCAGCAGTCTCCACGTTGGGACCCAGTACTTC. This sequence joins TRBV28 and TRBJ2-5; no definite D call. This CDR3 contains 12 residues. Trimming removed 5 bases at V and 7 bases at J, with 11 bases between. From germline, CDR1 is MDHEN and CDR2 SYDVKM.

This clonotype was recorded a few times. The chain has TRBV12-3 or TRBV12-4 and TRBJ1-4, with D perhaps matching TRBD1 (5 bases). CDR3 length: 14 amino acids. V shed 5 bases and J shed 5 bases, with 12 bases lying between them. The CDR3 protein is CASSQGEANEKLFF. The DNA of the CDR3 is TGTGCCAGCAGTCAAGGGGAGGCGAATGAAAAACTGTTTTTT.

This clonotype was counted a few times. The rearrangement uses TRBV6-1 and TRBJ2-1, with no clear D. The CDR3 sequence is 15 residues long. CDR1 is MNHNS, CDR2 SASEGT, per germline. The V gene lost 2 bases and the J gene lost 1 base, with 9 bases spanning the gap. CDR3: CASSEQVSSYNEQFF. The CDR3 nucleotides are TGTGCCAGCAGTGAACAGGTTTCGTCCTACAATGAGCAGTTCTTC.

A word on this clonotype: Germline is not matched at one junction end, which may reflect a read error. This chain connects TRBV7-6 to TRBJ2-1; D possibly corresponds to TRBD2 (6 bases). The CDR3 is 12 amino acids. CDR1 is SGHVS, CDR2 FNYEAQ, per germline. Written as DNA, the CDR3 is TGTGCCAGCAGCTCCCGGGACTCCGAGCTGTTCTTC. This translates into CASSSRDSELFF.

The chain is built from TRBV6-5 and TRBJ1-2, with D possibly being TRBD1 (6 bases). V was shortened by 6 bases and J by 8 bases, with 25 bases between the two germline ends. This CDR3 has 16 amino acids. Germline values: CDR1 MNHEY, CDR2 SVGAGI. The chain's CDR3 is CASRNPGSILGGGYTF. CDR3 DNA sequence: TGTGCCAGCAGGAACCCCGGGAGTATACTTGGGGGCGGCTACACCTTC.

J is TRBJ2-1 and V is TRBV7-3, with D perhaps TRBD1 (6 bases). CDR1 and CDR2 (germline): SGHTA, FQGTGA. The CDR3 loop spans 13 amino acids. Trimming left V 5 bases short and J 9 bases short, with 14 bases between. The chain's CDR3 is CASSPTTGSEQFF. The DNA for the CDR3 is TGTGCCAGCAGCCCGACGACAGGCAGTGAGCAGTTCTTC.

In regard to this clonotype: A much larger clone is a single base away; this may be a read error. This chain joins TRBV6-4 and TRBJ2-6, with D tentatively TRBD1 (5 bases). The CDR3 covers 13 residues. Germline lookup yields CDR1 MRHNA and CDR2 SNTAGT. CDR3 loop: CASSFSGADVLTF. The CDR3 DNA follows: TGTGCCAGCAGTTTCTCTGGGGCCGACGTCCTGACTTTC.

This clonotype was seen only a few times. The chain combines TRBV7-6 with TRBJ1-6, with no clear D. CDR3 size: 14 residues. V was shortened by 3 bases and J by 8 bases, with 11 bases between the two germline ends. The germline V gene encodes CDR1 SGHVS and CDR2 FNYEAQ. In DNA form, the CDR3 reads TGTGCCAGCAGCTTCGGTACGAGGGATTCACCCCTCCACTTT. It translates to CASSFGTRDSPLHF.

The V gene is TRBV29-1, the J gene TRBJ1-2; 9 bases agree with TRBD1. Germline lookup yields CDR1 SQVTM and CDR2 ANQGSEA. The CDR3 spans 14 residues. V was pared by 1 base and J by 5 bases, with 5 bases of the junction left unmatched. CDR3 loop: CSVEGDRVEYGYTF. CDR3 nucleotides: TGCAGCGTTGAAGGGGACAGGGTTGAATATGGCTACACCTTC.

The table lists this clonotype with a count of one. V and J are TRBV15 and TRBJ2-1, with D perhaps TRBD2 (6 bases). Trimming stripped 1 base from V and 2 bases from J, with 15 bases between. The CDR3 loop spans 17 amino acids. CDR1 and CDR2 from the germline V gene are LNHNV and YYDKDF (reference sequence). CDR3 sequence reads: CATSRGSFERAYNEQFF. In DNA, the CDR3 is TGTGCCACCAGCAGAGGGTCTTTCGAGCGGGCCTACAATGAGCAGTTCTTC.

Only a few counts were recorded for this clonotype. The chain combines TRBV15 with TRBJ1-6; perhaps TRBD1 as D (5 bases). V lost 0 bases, J lost 10 bases, and 16 bases lay in between. Germline lookup yields CDR1 LNHNV and CDR2 YYDKDF (reference sequence). This CDR3 has 16 amino acids. Here the CDR3 reads CATSRETGTGGSPLHF. The CDR3 DNA is TGTGCCACCAGCAGAGAGACCGGGACCGGCGGCTCACCCCTCCACTTT.

This clonotype was picked up a small number of times. The J gene is TRBJ2-1, the V gene TRBV20-1, with TRBD2 matching over 11 bases. This CDR3 comprises 19 residues. Trimming removed 0 bases from V and 1 base from J; junction bases left unmatched: 11. Germline-derived CDR1 and CDR2 are DFQATT and SNEGSKA (reference sequence). Here the CDR3 DNA reads TGCAGTGCTAGAGATTATCGGCTAGCGGGAGGTGTTTCCTACAATGAGCAGTTCTTC. Its protein is CSARDYRLAGGVSYNEQFF.

This chain connects TRBV25-1 to TRBJ1-6; D is unclear. V was pared by 6 bases and J by 3 bases, with 6 bases between. This CDR3 region has 13 residues. Germline V CDR1 and CDR2: MGHDK, SYGVNS. CDR3 DNA sequence: TGTGCCAGCAGGGAAATCTATAATTCACCCCTCCACTTT. This translates into CASREIYNSPLHF.

This chain connects TRBV5-4 to TRBJ2-7, with D tentatively TRBD2 (5 bases). V shed 2 bases and J shed 7 bases, with 22 bases lying between them. Looked up from germline, CDR1 is SGHNT and CDR2 is YYREEE (reference sequence). The CDR3 has 16 residues. The CDR3 loop is CASSFGIGVSSNEQYF. CDR3 DNA sequence: TGTGCCAGCAGCTTTGGTATCGGGGTCTCTTCCAATGAGCAGTACTTC.

The chain carries TRBV27 and TRBJ2-7; D uncertain. The CDR3 totals 13 residues. The V end was cut by 6 bases, the J end by 0 bases, with 9 bases between. Germline lookup yields CDR1 MNHEY and CDR2 SMNVEV (reference sequence). The CDR3 protein is CASRARSSYEQYF. Written as DNA, the CDR3 is TGTGCCAGCAGAGCACGGAGCTCCTACGAGCAGTACTTC.

V is TRBV20-1 and J is TRBJ1-6; D is uncertain. CDR1 is DFQATT and CDR2 is SNEGSKA in the germline V gene (reference sequence). The CDR3 has 15 amino acids. With 0 bases removed from V and 6 bases from J, the gap between germline ends came to 12 bases. The DNA of the CDR3 is TGCAGTGCTAGAGATCGGCGGGGATCTAATTCACCCCTCCACTTT. Translating it yields CSARDRRGSNSPLHF.

The table lists this clonotype with a count of one. V and J are TRBV5-6 and TRBJ2-2; D is undetermined. Germline CDR1 is SGHDT and CDR2 is YYEEEE. V shed 1 base and J shed 5 bases, with 12 bases lying between them. The CDR3 consists of 15 residues. This CDR3 reads CASSLIGFNTGELFF. CDR3 coding DNA: TGTGCCAGCAGCTTGATAGGTTTCAATACCGGGGAGCTGTTTTTT.

V gene TRBV24-1 combines with J gene TRBJ2-1; D is perhaps TRBD1 (6 bases). The CDR3 sequence is 15 residues long. Trimming took 5 bases from V and 8 from J, leaving 18 bases between them. The germline gives CDR1 KGHDR, CDR2 SFDVKD. CDR3 region: CATSGTGFLMDEQFF. The CDR3, as DNA: TGTGCCACCAGTGGAACAGGGTTTTTGATGGATGAGCAGTTCTTC.

This clonotype occurred a few times. The rearrangement links TRBV29-1 to TRBJ2-7, with 9 bases fitting TRBD1. CDR1 and CDR2 from the germline V gene are SQVTM and ANQGSEA. Trimming took 4 bases from V and 6 from J; bases not matched to a gene: 22. This CDR3 has 18 residues. The CDR3 DNA sequence: TGCAGCGTTGCGGTACGCCCCACCGGAGACAGGGGGTTTGGCGAGCAGTACTTC. Translating it yields CSVAVRPTGDRGFGEQYF.

The genes are TRBV12-3 or TRBV12-4 and TRBJ2-3; D might be TRBD1 (6 bases). The CDR3 sequence is 13 residues long. With 7 bases removed from V and 5 bases from J, the gap between germline ends came to 13 bases. The chain's CDR3 is CASNEDRLDTQYF. The CDR3 DNA reads TGTGCCAGCAACGAGGACAGACTAGATACGCAGTATTTT.

This clonotype was observed a single time. CDR3 in DNA: TGTGCCAGCAGCTCGCTCTATTATTTGGGTGACGAGCAGTACTTC. This codes for CASSSLYYLGDEQYF. The V and J genes are TRBV7-2 and TRBJ2-5, with unresolved D. The DNA end favors TRBJ2-7, so the J call may be wrong. The CDR3 has 15 residues. Germline V gene sequence: CDR1 SGHTA, CDR2 FQGNSA.

The rearrangement joins TRBV7-9 to TRBJ1-1; D is unresolved. The CDR3 extends over 11 amino acids. Germline loops: CDR1 SEHNR, CDR2 FQNEAQ (reference sequence). V was trimmed by 8 bases and J by 7 bases, leaving 11 bases between them. This CDR3 reads CASQLTGEAFF. The CDR3 coding sequence is TGTGCCAGCCAGCTGACGGGTGAAGCTTTCTTT.